A single sample gave rise to the 15 T cell receptor beta chains below, sequenced in a study of T cell changes during pregnancy in multiple sclerosis. Sequenced by immunoSEQ multiplex PCR; TCRdb stores in-frame clones only, minus some. The table records over 50,000 clones, around 90% of them present only once. Sequencing was performed on peripheral blood, taken in the first trimester of pregnancy. The receptors stem from a female donor in good health, enrolled as a control in a pregnancy study.

CDR3 sequence: CASSLGIDTDTQYF. DNA of the CDR3: TGTGCCAGCAGCTTAGGCATAGACACAGATACGCAGTATTTT. This chain connects TRBV7-9 to TRBJ2-3, with D unclear. Trimming stripped 1 base from V and 2 bases from J, with 7 bases between. Per the germline V gene, CDR1 is SEHNR and CDR2 is FQNEAQ (reference sequence). The CDR3 sequence is 14 residues long.

The rearrangement links TRBV5-1 to TRBJ2-2; D gene uncertain. The CDR3 is 15 residues long. Germline V lookup: CDR1 SGHRS, CDR2 YFSETQ. Trimming left V 4 bases short and J 1 base short, with 11 bases between. The CDR3: CASSEVYLNTGELFF. In DNA form, the CDR3 reads TGCGCCAGCAGCGAGGTTTATTTGAACACCGGGGAGCTGTTTTTT.

The J gene is TRBJ2-7, the V gene TRBV4-2; 7 nucleotides agree with TRBD1. V shed 5 bases and J 3 bases; nucleotides not matched to a gene: 7. The germline V gene encodes CDR1 LGHNA and CDR2 YNFKEQ. This CDR3 is 14 amino acids long. CDR3 DNA sequence: TGTGCCAGCAGCGGATACGGACAGGTCTACGAGCAGTACTTC. This gives the protein CASSGYGQVYEQYF.

The rearrangement uses TRBV5-1 and TRBJ1-2; 8 bases line up with TRBD1. The germline CDR1 and CDR2 sequences are SGHRS and YFSETQ. This CDR3 spans 14 amino acids. The trim removed 4 bases at V and 4 bases at J, leaving 6 bases unmatched. CDR3 coding DNA: TGCGCCAGCAGCCAATCCGGACAGGGCTATGGCTACACCTTC. Residues: CASSQSGQGYGYTF.

Comment on this clone: Other DNA sequences in this specimen translate into the identical CDR3. V and J are TRBV7-2 and TRBJ1-5; 8 bases are shared with TRBD1. CDR1 and CDR2 (germline): SGHTA, FQGNSA. The CDR3 length is 15 residues. Trimming cost V 5 bases and J 4 bases; bases outside gene matches: 7. CDR3 in amino acids: CASSLGQGSNQPQHF. In nucleotides, the CDR3 is TGTGCCAGCAGCCTAGGACAGGGCTCTAATCAGCCCCAGCATTTT.

The chain has TRBV5-3 and TRBJ2-2; 7 positions agree with TRBD1. TRBV5-3 is known as an ORF, though its function is uncertain. CDR3 length equals 15 residues. Trimming cost V 1 base and J 4 bases; bases outside gene matches: 4. CDR3 loop: CARSLRGRSTGELFF. Here the CDR3 DNA reads TGTGCCAGAAGCTTGAGGGGGCGAAGCACCGGGGAGCTGTTTTTT.

J is TRBJ2-7 and V is TRBV25-1, with D possibly matching TRBD1 (6 bases). The germline V and J ends were trimmed by 4 bases and 6 bases, with 19 bases remaining between them. Per the germline V gene, CDR1 is MGHDK and CDR2 is SYGVNS. The CDR3 has 15 residues. CDR3 sequence: CASSVRTATGSEQYF. The DNA of the CDR3 is TGTGCCAGCAGTGTCCGGACAGCAACGGGTAGCGAGCAGTACTTC.

The chain carries TRBV27 and TRBJ1-3; D ambiguous. Trimming stripped 6 bases from V and 7 bases from J, with 7 bases between. CDR3 size: 11 residues. CDR1 MNHEY and CDR2 SMNVEV come from the germline V gene (reference sequence). CDR3 loop: CASRGGNTIYF. CDR3 in DNA: TGTGCCAGCAGGGGAGGTAACACCATATATTTT.

The chain joins TRBV27 to TRBJ2-7, with 12 nucleotides matching TRBD1. The CDR3 covers 15 residues. CDR1 and CDR2 from the germline V gene are MNHEY and SMNVEV (reference sequence). Trimming removed 2 bases from V and 5 bases from J; junction bases left unmatched: 4. The CDR3 region has the DNA TGTGCCAGCAGTTTAGGGACAGGGGGCAGGAACGAGCAGTACTTC. This sequence encodes CASSLGTGGRNEQYF.

The gene calls are TRBV18 and TRBJ2-7, with 7 nucleotides matching TRBD2. The length of the CDR3 is 12 residues. The junction had 2 bases not matched to a gene; V was cut back by 3 bases and J by 6 bases. CDR1 is KGHSH and CDR2 is LQKENI in the germline V gene. The CDR3 protein is CASSPGGSEQYF. The CDR3 nucleotides read TGTGCCAGCTCACCCGGCGGGAGCGAGCAGTACTTC.

The rearrangement links TRBV11-3 to TRBJ2-2, with D uncertain. From germline, CDR1 is SGHNT and CDR2 YENEEA. The CDR3 runs to 12 residues. Trimming removed 4 bases at V and 5 bases at J, with 5 bases between. CDR3 protein: CASSSRTGELFF. The CDR3 region has the DNA TGTGCCAGCAGCTCACGGACCGGGGAGCTGTTTTTT.

The genes are TRBV9 and TRBJ1-2; D gene ambiguous. The V end lost 4 bases, the J end lost 2 bases, and 12 bases lay between the germline ends. The CDR3 length is 14 residues. Germline V gene lookup returns CDR1 SGDLS and CDR2 YYNGEE. CDR3 amino acids: CASSLGRGNYGYTF. In DNA form, the CDR3 reads TGTGCCAGCAGCTTAGGGAGAGGGAACTATGGCTACACCTTC. The variable domain in full, completed from reference TRBV9 and TRBJ1-2, reads DSGVTQTPKHLITATGQRVTLRCSPRSGDLSVYWYQQSLDQGLQFLIQYYNGEERAKGNILERFSAQQFPDLHSELNLSSLELGDSALYFCASSLGRGNYGYTFGSGTRLTVV.

The CDR3 DNA sequence: TGTGCCAGCAGCGTAGGAGCTAGCAATCAGCCCCAGCATTTT. This gives the protein CASSVGASNQPQHF. J is TRBJ1-5 and V is TRBV9; D ambiguous. The CDR3 has 14 amino acids. In germline, CDR1 is SGDLS, CDR2 YYNGEE. Trimming left V 0 bases short and J 0 bases short, with 4 bases between.

The chain combines TRBV27 with TRBJ2-3, with D possibly TRBD1 on 6 matching bases. The germline CDR1 and CDR2 sequences are MNHEY and SMNVEV (reference sequence). The CDR3 is 15 amino acids. The V gene lost 2 bases and the J gene lost 3 bases, with 12 bases spanning the gap. CDR3 region: CASSLGTLGTDTQYF. The CDR3 coding sequence is TGTGCCAGCAGTTTAGGGACACTCGGGACAGATACGCAGTATTTT.

This chain joins TRBV7-8 and TRBJ2-2, with 10 nucleotides matching TRBD1. The CDR3 length is 17 residues. Germline V lookup: CDR1 SGHVS, CDR2 FQNEAQ. Losses at the gene ends were 7 bases for V and 5 bases for J; bases not matched to a gene: 13. The CDR3 reads CASNKPPGQGQTGELFF. CDR3 coding DNA: TGTGCCAGCAACAAACCCCCGGGACAGGGGCAAACCGGGGAGCTGTTTTTT.